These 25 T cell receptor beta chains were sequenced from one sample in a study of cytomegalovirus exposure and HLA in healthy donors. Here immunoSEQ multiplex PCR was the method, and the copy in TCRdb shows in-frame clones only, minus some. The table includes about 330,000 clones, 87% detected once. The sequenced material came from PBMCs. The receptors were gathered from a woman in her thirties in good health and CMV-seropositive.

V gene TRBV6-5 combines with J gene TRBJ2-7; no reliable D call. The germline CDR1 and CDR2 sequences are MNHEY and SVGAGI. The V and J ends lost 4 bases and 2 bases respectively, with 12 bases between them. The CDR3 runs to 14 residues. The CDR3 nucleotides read TGTGCCAGCAGTTGGAACCAAGGTCCCTACGAGCAGTACTTC. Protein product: CASSWNQGPYEQYF.

CDR3 sequence: CASSTYRGGLAGDTQYF. The CDR3 bases are TGTGCCAGCAGTACCTACCGTGGGGGCCTAGCGGGAGATACGCAGTATTTT. V is TRBV27 and J is TRBJ2-3; 8 nucleotides align to TRBD2. This CDR3 spans 17 amino acids. Germline V CDR1 and CDR2: MNHEY, SMNVEV (reference sequence). Trimming removed 5 bases from V and 5 bases from J; junction bases left unmatched: 15.

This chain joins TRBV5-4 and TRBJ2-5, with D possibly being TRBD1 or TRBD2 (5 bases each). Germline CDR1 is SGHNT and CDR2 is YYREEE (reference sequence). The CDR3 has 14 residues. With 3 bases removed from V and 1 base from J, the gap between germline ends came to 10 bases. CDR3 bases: TGTGCCAGCAGCTCTCCAGGGACCCAAGAGACCCAGTACTTC. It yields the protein CASSSPGTQETQYF.

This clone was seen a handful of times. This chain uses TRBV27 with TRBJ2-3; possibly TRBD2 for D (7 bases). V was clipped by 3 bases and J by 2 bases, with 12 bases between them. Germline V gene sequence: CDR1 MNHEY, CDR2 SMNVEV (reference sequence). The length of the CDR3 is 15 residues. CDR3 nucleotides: TGTGCCAGCAGTTTCCTTGCGGGGGCCACAGATACGCAGTATTTT. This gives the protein CASSFLAGATDTQYF.

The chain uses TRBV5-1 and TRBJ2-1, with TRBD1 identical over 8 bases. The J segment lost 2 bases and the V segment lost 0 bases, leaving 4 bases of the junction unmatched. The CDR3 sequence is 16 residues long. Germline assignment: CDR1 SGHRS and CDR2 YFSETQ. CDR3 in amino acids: CASSLAWTGTYNEQFF. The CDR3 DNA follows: TGCGCCAGCAGCTTGGCTTGGACAGGGACCTACAATGAGCAGTTCTTC.

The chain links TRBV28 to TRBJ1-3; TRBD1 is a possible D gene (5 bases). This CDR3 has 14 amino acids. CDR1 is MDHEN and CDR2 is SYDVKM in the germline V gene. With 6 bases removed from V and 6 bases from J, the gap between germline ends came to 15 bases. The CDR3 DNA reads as TGTGCCAGCAGCTCCCCAGCAGGGCTAAACACCATATATTTT. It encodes CASSSPAGLNTIYF.

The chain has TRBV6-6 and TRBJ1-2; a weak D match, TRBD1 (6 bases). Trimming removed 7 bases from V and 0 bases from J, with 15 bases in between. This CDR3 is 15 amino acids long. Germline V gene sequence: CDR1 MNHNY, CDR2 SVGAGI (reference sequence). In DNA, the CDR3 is TGTGCCAGCAACTCCCTACAGGGATCTAACTATGGCTACACCTTC. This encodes CASNSLQGSNYGYTF.

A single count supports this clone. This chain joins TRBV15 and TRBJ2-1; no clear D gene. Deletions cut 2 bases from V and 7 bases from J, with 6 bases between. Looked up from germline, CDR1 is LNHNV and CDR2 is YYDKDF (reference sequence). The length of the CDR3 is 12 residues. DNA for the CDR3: TGTGCCACCAGCAGAACTACAAATGAGCAGTTCTTC. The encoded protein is CATSRTTNEQFF.

The CDR3 loop is CASGTTHRGLRREGLNEQFF. CDR3 in DNA: TGTGCTAGTGGCACCACCCACAGGGGATTGAGGAGGGAGGGCCTCAATGAGCAGTTCTTC. This rearrangement joins TRBV12-5 to TRBJ2-1, with D perhaps assigned TRBD1 or TRBD2 (7 bases each). In germline, CDR1 is LGHNT, CDR2 FRNRAP. The germline V and J ends were trimmed by 6 bases and 6 bases, with 33 bases remaining between them. The CDR3 covers 20 residues.

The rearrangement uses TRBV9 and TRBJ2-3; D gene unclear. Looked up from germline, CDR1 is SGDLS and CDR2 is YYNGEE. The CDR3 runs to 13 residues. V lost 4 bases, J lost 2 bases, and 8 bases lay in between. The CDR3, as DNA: TGTGCCAGCAGCCCATTCCACACAGATACGCAGTATTTT. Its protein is CASSPFHTDTQYF. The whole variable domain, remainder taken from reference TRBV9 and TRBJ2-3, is DSGVTQTPKHLITATGQRVTLRCSPRSGDLSVYWYQQSLDQGLQFLIQYYNGEERAKGNILERFSAQQFPDLHSELNLSSLELGDSALYFCASSPFHTDTQYFGPGTRLTVL.

The CDR3 nucleotides read TGCGCCAGCAGCCAAGAGACCGACTCTGGAAACACCATATATTTT. Translation gives CASSQETDSGNTIYF. The chain is built from TRBV4-3 and TRBJ1-3; D remains unclear. The CDR3 is 15 amino acids. CDR1 and CDR2 from the germline V gene are LGHNA and YSLEER. With 0 bases removed from V and 0 bases from J, the gap between germline ends came to 6 bases.

The CDR3 reads CASSRSSGFEQFF. The CDR3 coding sequence is TGTGCCAGCTCACGATCATCAGGGTTTGAGCAGTTCTTC. The V and J genes are TRBV18 and TRBJ2-1, with D tentatively TRBD1 (5 bases). Trimming took 4 bases from V and 9 from J, leaving 13 bases between them. The CDR3 is 13 amino acids. Germline CDR1 and CDR2: KGHSH and LQKENI. Looking up the rest from reference TRBV18 and TRBJ2-1 gives the full variable domain: NAGVMQNPRHLVRRRGQEARLRCSPMKGHSHVYWYRQLPEEGLKFMVYLQKENIIDESGMPKERFSAEFPKEGPSILRIQQVVRGDSAAYFCASSRSSGFEQFFGPGTRLTVL.

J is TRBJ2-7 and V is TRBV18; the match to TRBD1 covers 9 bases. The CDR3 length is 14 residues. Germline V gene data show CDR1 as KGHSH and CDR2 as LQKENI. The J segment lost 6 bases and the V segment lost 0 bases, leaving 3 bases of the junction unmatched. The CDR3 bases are TGTGCCAGCTCACCACCTTACAGGGGGCTCGAGCAGTACTTC. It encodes CASSPPYRGLEQYF.

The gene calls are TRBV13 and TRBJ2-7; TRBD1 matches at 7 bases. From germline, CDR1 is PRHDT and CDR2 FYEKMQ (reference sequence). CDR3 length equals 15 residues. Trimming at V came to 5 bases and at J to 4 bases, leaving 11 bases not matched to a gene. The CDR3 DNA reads TGTGCCAGCAGCCCCGGAGGCGACAGGGAATACGAGCAGTACTTC. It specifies CASSPGGDREYEQYF.

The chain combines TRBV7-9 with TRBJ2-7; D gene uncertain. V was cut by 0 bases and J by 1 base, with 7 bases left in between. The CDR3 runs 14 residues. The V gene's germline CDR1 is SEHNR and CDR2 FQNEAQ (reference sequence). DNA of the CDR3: TGTGCCAGCAGCTTAGCTCCAGATTCCTACGAGCAGTACTTC. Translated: CASSLAPDSYEQYF.

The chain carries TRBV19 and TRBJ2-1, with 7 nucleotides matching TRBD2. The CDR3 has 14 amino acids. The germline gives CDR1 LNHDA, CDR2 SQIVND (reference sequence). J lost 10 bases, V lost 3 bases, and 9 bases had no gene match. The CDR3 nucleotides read TGTGCCAGTAGTATGAGTCTAGCGGTTCCGGAGCAGTTCTTC. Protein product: CASSMSLAVPEQFF.

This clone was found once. Here the CDR3 reads CASSPSGALSYEQYF. CDR3 nucleotides: TGTGCCAGCAGCCCCAGCGGAGCATTATCCTACGAGCAGTACTTC. The genes are TRBV9 and TRBJ2-7; TRBD2 is a possible D gene (5 bases). Trimming shortened V by 4 bases and J by 1 base, and 15 bases separated the two germline ends. Germline V lookup: CDR1 SGDLS, CDR2 YYNGEE. The CDR3 is 15 residues long.

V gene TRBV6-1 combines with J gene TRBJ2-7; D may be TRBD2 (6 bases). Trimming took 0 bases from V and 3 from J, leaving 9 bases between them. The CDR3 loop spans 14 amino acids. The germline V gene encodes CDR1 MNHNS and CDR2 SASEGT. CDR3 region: CASSEARTNYEQYF. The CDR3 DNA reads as TGTGCCAGCAGTGAAGCTCGGACTAACTACGAGCAGTACTTC.

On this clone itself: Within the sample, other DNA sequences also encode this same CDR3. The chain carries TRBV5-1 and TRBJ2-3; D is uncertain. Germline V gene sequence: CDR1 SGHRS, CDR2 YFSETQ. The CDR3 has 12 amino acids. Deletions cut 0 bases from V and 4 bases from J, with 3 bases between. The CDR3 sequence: CASSLVSDTQYF. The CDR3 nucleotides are TGCGCCAGCAGCTTGGTTTCAGATACGCAGTATTTT.

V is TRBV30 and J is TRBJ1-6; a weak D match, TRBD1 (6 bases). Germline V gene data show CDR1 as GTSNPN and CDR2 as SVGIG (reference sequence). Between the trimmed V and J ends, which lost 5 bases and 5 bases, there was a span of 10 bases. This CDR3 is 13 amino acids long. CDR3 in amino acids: CAWGGGDNSPLHF. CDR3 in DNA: TGTGCCTGGGGGGGCGGAGATAATTCACCCCTCCACTTT.

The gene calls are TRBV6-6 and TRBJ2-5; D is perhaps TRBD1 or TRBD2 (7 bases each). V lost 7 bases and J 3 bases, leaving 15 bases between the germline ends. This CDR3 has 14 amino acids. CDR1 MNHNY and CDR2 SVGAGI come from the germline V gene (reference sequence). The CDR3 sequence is CASIPGGEEETQYF. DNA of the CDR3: TGTGCCAGCATTCCAGGGGGGGAAGAAGAGACCCAGTACTTC.

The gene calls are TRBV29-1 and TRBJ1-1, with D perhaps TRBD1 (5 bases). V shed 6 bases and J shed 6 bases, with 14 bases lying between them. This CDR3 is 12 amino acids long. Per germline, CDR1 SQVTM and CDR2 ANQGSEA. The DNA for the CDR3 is TGCAGCGTATCAGGGTTCGAGGCTGAAGCTTTCTTT. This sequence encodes CSVSGFEAEAFF.

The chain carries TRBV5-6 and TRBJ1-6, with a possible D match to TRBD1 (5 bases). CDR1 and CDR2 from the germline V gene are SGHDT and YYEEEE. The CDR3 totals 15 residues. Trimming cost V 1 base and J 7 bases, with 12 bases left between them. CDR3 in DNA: TGTGCCAGCAGCTTGTCACCAGGGATGAATTCACCCCTCCACTTT. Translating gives CASSLSPGMNSPLHF.

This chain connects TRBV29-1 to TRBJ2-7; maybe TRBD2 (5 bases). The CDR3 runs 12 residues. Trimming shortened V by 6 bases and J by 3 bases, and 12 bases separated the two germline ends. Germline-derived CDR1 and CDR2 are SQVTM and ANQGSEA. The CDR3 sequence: CSVAGKNYEQYF. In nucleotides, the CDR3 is TGCAGCGTCGCCGGGAAAAACTACGAGCAGTACTTC.

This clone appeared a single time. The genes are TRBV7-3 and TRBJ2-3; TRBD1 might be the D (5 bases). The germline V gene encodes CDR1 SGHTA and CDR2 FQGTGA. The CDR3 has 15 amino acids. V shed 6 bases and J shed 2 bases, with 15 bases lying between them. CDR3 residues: CASSLGVFDTDTQYF. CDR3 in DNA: TGTGCCAGCAGTTTAGGGGTCTTCGACACAGATACGCAGTATTTT.